The count of the clone carrying this T cell receptor (beta chain) is one. Its specificity is not known. In germline, CDR1 is SGHVS, CDR2 FNYEAQ. The V gene lost 5 bases and the J gene lost 3 bases, with 11 bases spanning the gap. The CDR3 contains 15 residues. The data were taken from a study of blood T cells in healthy people across ages. Notes on the study in general: Long-lived donors had more naive CD4+ cells and higher diversity than aged donors.

Using a J-beta primer mix together with a sample-barcoded 5' primer, a second PCR was run for about 6 to 11 cycles. TCRdb fed the 5' RACE reads into MiXCR, producing one record per CDR3 protein. The sample has over a million distinct CDR3 sequences, around 39% seen once; the top ten hold under 8%. This TCR came from a woman aged 18 to 35 in good health. The chain combines TRBV7-6 with TRBJ1-6; TRBD1 is a possible D gene (6 bases). Sequencing was carried out using blood. CDR3 amino acids: CASSRTANYNSPLHF. CDR3 sequence (DNA): TGTGCCAGCAGCAGGACAGCTAACTATAATTCACCCCTCCACTTT.